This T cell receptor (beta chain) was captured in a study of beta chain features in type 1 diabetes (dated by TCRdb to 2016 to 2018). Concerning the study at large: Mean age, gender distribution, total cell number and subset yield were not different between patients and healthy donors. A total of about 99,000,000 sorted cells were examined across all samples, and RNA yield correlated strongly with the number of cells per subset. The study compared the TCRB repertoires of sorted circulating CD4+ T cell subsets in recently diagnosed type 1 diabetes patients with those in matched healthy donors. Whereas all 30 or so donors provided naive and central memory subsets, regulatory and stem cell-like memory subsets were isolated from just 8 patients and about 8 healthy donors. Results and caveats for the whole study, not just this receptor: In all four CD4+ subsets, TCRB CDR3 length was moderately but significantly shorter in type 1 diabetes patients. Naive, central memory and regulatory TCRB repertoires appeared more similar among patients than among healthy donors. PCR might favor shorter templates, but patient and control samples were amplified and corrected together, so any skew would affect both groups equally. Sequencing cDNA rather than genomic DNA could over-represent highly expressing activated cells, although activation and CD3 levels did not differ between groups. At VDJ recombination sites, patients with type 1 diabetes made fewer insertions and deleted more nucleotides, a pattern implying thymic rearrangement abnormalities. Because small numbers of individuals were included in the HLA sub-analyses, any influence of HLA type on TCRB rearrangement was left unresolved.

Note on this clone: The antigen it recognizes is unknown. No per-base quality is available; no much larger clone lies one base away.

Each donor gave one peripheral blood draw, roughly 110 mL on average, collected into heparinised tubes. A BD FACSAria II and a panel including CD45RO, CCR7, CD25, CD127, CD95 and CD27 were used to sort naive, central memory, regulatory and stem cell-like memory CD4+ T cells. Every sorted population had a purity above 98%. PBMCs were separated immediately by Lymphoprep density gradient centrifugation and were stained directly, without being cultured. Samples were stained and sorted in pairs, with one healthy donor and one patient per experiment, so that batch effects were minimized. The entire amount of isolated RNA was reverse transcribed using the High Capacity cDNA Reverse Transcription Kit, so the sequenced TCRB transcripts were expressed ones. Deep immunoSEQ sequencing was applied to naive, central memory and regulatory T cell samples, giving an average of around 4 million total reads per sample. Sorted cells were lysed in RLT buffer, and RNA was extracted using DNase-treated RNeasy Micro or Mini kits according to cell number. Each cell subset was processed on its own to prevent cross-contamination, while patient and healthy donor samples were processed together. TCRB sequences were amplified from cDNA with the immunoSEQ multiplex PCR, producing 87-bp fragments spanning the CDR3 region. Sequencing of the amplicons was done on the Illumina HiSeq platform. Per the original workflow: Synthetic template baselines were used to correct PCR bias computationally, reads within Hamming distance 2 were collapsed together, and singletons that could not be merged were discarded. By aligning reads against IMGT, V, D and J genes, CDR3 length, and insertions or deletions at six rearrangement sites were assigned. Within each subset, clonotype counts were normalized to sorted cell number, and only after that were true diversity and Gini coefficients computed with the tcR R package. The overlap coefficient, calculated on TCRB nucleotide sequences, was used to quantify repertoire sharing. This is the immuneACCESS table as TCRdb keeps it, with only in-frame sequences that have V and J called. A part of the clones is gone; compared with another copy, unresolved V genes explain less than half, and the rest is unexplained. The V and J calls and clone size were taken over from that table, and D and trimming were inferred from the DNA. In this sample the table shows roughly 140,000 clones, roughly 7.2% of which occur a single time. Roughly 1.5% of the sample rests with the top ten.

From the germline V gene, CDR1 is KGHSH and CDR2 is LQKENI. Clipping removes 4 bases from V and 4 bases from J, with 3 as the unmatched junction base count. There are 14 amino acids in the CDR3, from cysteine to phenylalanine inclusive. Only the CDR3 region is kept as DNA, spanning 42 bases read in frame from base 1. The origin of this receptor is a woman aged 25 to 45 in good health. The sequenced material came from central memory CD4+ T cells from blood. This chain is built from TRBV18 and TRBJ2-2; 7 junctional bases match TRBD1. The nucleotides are TGTGCCAGCTCACTCGGACAGGCCACCGGGGAGCTGTTTTTT. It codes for CASSLGQATGELFF.